The next 11 T cell receptor beta chains were all read from a single sample in a study of cytomegalovirus exposure and HLA in healthy donors. The primer mix had 60 Vbeta and 13 Jbeta primers. This table comes from immunoSEQ multiplex PCR, and its TCRdb copy is limited to in-frame clones, with some not included. The table lists roughly 100,000 clones, about 60% of them singletons, with about 4.3% in the top ten. The source material was PBMCs. These receptor sequences come from a human donor in good health.

The chain joins TRBV11-2 to TRBJ2-7; D might be TRBD2 (5 bases). The V gene lost 5 bases and the J gene lost 4 bases, with 21 bases spanning the gap. The CDR3 totals 16 residues. In germline, CDR1 is SGHAT, CDR2 FQNNGV. The CDR3 region is CASSLPAGRGPYEQYF. The CDR3 DNA reads as TGTGCCAGCAGCCTACCTGCGGGCCGAGGACCTTACGAGCAGTACTTC.

The gene calls are TRBV9 and TRBJ1-6, with D tentatively TRBD1 (5 bases). V was shortened by 4 bases and J by 8 bases, with 13 bases between the two germline ends. There are 14 residues in the CDR3. CDR1 is SGDLS and CDR2 is YYNGEE in the germline V gene. The CDR3 loop reads CASSPRAGHSPLHF. CDR3 coding DNA: TGTGCCAGCAGCCCCCGGGCAGGGCATTCACCCCTCCACTTT.

The chain combines TRBV30 with TRBJ1-5; tentatively, D is TRBD1 (5 bases). V lost 0 bases to trimming and J lost 5 bases, with 8 bases between them. CDR1 is GTSNPN, CDR2 SVGIG, per germline (reference sequence). There are 13 residues in the CDR3. The CDR3 DNA sequence: TGTGCCTGGAGTGTGGGGGGGGATCAGCCCCAGCATTTT. Encoded protein: CAWSVGGDQPQHF.

This chain connects TRBV6-6 to TRBJ2-1; tentatively, D is TRBD2 (6 bases). The CDR3 runs 14 residues. Germline values: CDR1 MNHNY, CDR2 SVGAGI (reference sequence). The ends were cut back, 0 bases at V and 5 bases at J, with 8 bases in the middle. DNA of the CDR3: TGTGCCAGCAGTTACTCGCGCGGGAACAATGAGCAGTTCTTC. This codes for CASSYSRGNNEQFF.

The CDR3 bases are TGCAGCGCCCACGGGAGCCGGAAGGAGACCCAGTACTTC. Its protein is CSAHGSRKETQYF. The gene calls are TRBV29-1 and TRBJ2-5; maybe TRBD2 (6 bases). Germline-derived CDR1 and CDR2 are SQVTM and ANQGSEA. This CDR3 region has 13 residues. V gave up 7 bases and J gave up 5 bases, with 17 bases separating them.

The DNA of the CDR3 is TGTGCCAGCAGCTTAACCGGCGGGAGTGGCTACGAGCAGTACTTC. It codes for CASSLTGGSGYEQYF. The genes are TRBV7-2 and TRBJ2-7; 7 bases align to TRBD2. CDR1 SGHTA and CDR2 FQGNSA come from the germline V gene. CDR3 length: 15 residues. The trim removed 2 bases at V and 3 bases at J, leaving 7 bases unmatched.

J is TRBJ2-3 and V is TRBV7-8, with TRBD2 matching over 15 bases. The CDR3 sequence is 15 residues long. The germline V gene encodes CDR1 SGHVS and CDR2 FQNEAQ. Trimming cost V 3 bases and J 6 bases; bases outside gene matches: 1. CDR3 in DNA: TGTGCCAGCAGCTTCGGGACTAGCGGGAGGGATACGCAGTATTTT. Protein sequence: CASSFGTSGRDTQYF.

The chain uses TRBV27 and TRBJ2-7; maybe TRBD1 (5 bases). The CDR3 length is 14 residues. CDR1 and CDR2 from the germline V gene are MNHEY and SMNVEV (reference sequence). The ends were cut back, 3 bases at V and 3 bases at J, with 12 bases in the middle. The DNA for the CDR3 is TGTGCCAGCAGTTTGCGATATAGGGGCTACGAGCAGTACTTC. It is translated as CASSLRYRGYEQYF.

J is TRBJ2-7 and V is TRBV27; 12 bases match TRBD1. Germline V lookup: CDR1 MNHEY, CDR2 SMNVEV (reference sequence). The CDR3 is 14 residues long. V lost 1 base to trimming and J lost 6 bases; unmatched junction nucleotides: 1. The CDR3: CASSLWDRGPEQYF. As DNA, the CDR3 is TGTGCCAGCAGTTTATGGGACAGGGGGCCCGAGCAGTACTTC.

This clone was picked up a small number of times. The rearrangement joins TRBV11-2 to TRBJ2-7; TRBD1 agrees at 8 bases. V dropped 2 bases and J dropped 0; count of bases not matched to a gene: 6. CDR3 size: 16 residues. Germline CDR1 and CDR2: SGHAT and FQNNGV. CDR3 protein: CASSLKGGTGSYEQYF. The CDR3 DNA reads as TGTGCCAGCAGCTTAAAAGGCGGGACAGGCTCCTACGAGCAGTACTTC.

This clone was seen a few times. V gene TRBV28 combines with J gene TRBJ2-1, with 9 bases matching TRBD1. Germline V gene lookup returns CDR1 MDHEN and CDR2 SYDVKM. CDR3 length: 17 residues. V lost 4 bases, J lost 1 base, and 8 bases stayed unmatched. The CDR3 coding sequence is TGTGCCAGCAGTTCGGGACAGGGAAGCTGGTCCTACAATGAGCAGTTCTTC. This gives the protein CASSSGQGSWSYNEQFF.